The clone carrying this T cell receptor beta chain has just one count. This record belongs to a study of control samples from healthy donors and cancer patients. Profiling relied on immunoSEQ multiplex PCR, and the TCRdb table lists in-frame clones only, not all of them. The sample has about 75,000 clones; 90% to 95% are singletons. Germline lookup yields CDR1 SGHAT and CDR2 FQNNGV. The CDR3 spans 13 residues. The V and J ends lost 3 bases and 3 bases, in that order; junction bases with no gene match: 2. The clonotype comes from a woman aged 35 to 49 in good health. What was sequenced was blood. This chain joins TRBV11-2 and TRBJ2-7; 7 bases fit TRBD1. CDR3 sequence (DNA): TGTGCCAGCAGCTTGAGACAGGGCTACGAGCAGTACTTC. Translated, it gives CASSLRQGYEQYF. The entire variable domain, with the rest obtained from reference TRBV11-2 and TRBJ2-7, is as follows: EAGVAQSPRYKIIEKRQSVAFWCNPISGHATLYWYQQILGQGPKLLIQFQNNGVVDDSQLPKDRFSAERLKGVDSTLKIQPAKLEDSAVYLCASSLRQGYEQYFGPGTRLTVT.